The rows below give T cell receptor beta chains drawn from one sample of a study of shared clonotypes between healthy human individuals. The data were produced by immunoSEQ multiplex PCR, yet TCRdb's version contains in-frame clones alone and is incomplete. The table records about 470,000 clones, around 79% of them present only once. The sample was PBMCs. These receptors were obtained from a woman in her thirties or forties in good health. Some clones in this sample may be carry-over from other donors' samples. CDR3s include the opening cysteine and the closing phenylalanine or tryptophan. The D gene is left open where the match is weak. Only part of the rows carry a size: once, few, many, or a class if the clone is expanded.

CASSQEPNTEAFF TGTGCCAGCAGTCAGGAGCCGAACACTGAAGCTTTCTTT - - TRBJ1-1 TRBV6-1
CASSQSEGQFYGYTF TGTGCCAGCAGCCAATCGGAGGGGCAATTCTATGGCTACACCTTC - - TRBJ1-2 TRBV7-9
CASSIGQQYSNQPQHF TGTGCCAGTAGTATAGGACAGCAATATAGCAATCAGCCCCAGCATTTT - - TRBJ1-5 TRBV19
CASSLLFSLGTSGIETQYF TGTGCCAGCAGCTTATTGTTTTCTCTGGGGACTAGCGGGATAGAGACCCAGTACTTC - TRBD2 TRBJ2-5 TRBV7-6
CASSPPGHNEQFF TGTGCCAGCTCACCACCGGGACACAATGAGCAGTTCTTC - - TRBJ2-1 TRBV18
CASSARTSGTDTQYF TGTGCCAGCAGCGCACGGACTAGCGGCACAGATACGCAGTATTTT - TRBD2 TRBJ2-3 TRBV9
CASSHNTGELFF TGTGCCAGCAGCCATAACACCGGGGAGCTGTTTTTT - - TRBJ2-2 TRBV11-3
CASSLRSGRVNTEAFF TGTGCCAGCAGCTTACGGTCAGGGCGGGTGAACACTGAAGCTTTCTTT - - TRBJ1-1 TRBV7-2
CASRETGLGAETQYF TGTGCCAGTAGGGAAACGGGGCTAGGAGCAGAGACCCAGTACTTC - - TRBJ2-5 TRBV19
CASKPTEYTGELFF TGTGCCAGTAAGCCAACAGAGTACACCGGGGAGCTGTTTTTT - - TRBJ2-2 TRBV19
CASSPTPYGGRRENIQYF TGTGCCAGCAGTCCGACGCCGTATGGCGGGAGGAGGGAAAACATTCAGTACTTC - TRBD2 TRBJ2-4 TRBV28
CATQKADTQYF TGTGCCACCCAAAAAGCAGATACGCAGTATTTT - - TRBJ2-3 TRBV2
CASSGLAGGRYEQYF TGTGCCAGCAGTGGACTAGCGGGAGGGCGCTACGAGCAGTACTTC few TRBD2 TRBJ2-7 TRBV28
CASSTGGGETQYF TGTGCCAGCAGCACAGGGGGCGGTGAGACCCAGTACTTC few TRBD1 TRBJ2-5 TRBV7-9
CASSSGPNHKQYF TGTGCCAGCAGTTCGGGACCTAACCATAAGCAGTACTTC - - TRBJ2-5 TRBV6-5
CASGHEQYF TGTGCCAGCGGGCACGAGCAGTACTTC - - TRBJ2-7 TRBV28
CASSIGLGTGELFF TGTGCCAGTAGTATCGGACTCGGCACCGGGGAGCTGTTTTTT - - TRBJ2-2 TRBV19
CASSPPGGRMNTEAFF TGTGCCAGCAGCCCCCCCGGGGGAAGGATGAACACTGAAGCTTTCTTT few - TRBJ1-1 TRBV7-9
CASSTDHLYEQYF TGTGCCAGCAGCACAGACCACCTCTACGAGCAGTACTTC - - TRBJ2-7 TRBV11-2
CASSDGGTSGSDEQFF TGTGCCAGCAGTGACGGGGGGACTAGCGGGAGCGATGAGCAGTTCTTC medium-sized TRBD2 TRBJ2-1 TRBV6-4
CASSPDGSSFYGYTF TGTGCCAGCTCACCCGACGGGAGCTCTTTCTATGGCTACACCTTC - - TRBJ1-2 TRBV18
CSVVTELEAFF TGCAGCGTTGTCACAGAACTTGAAGCTTTCTTT - - TRBJ1-1 TRBV29-1
CAIRDFGSSADTQYF TGTGCCATCAGGGACTTCGGGAGCAGTGCAGATACGCAGTATTTT - - TRBJ2-3 TRBV10-3
CASSQDQQGVYTQYF TGCGCCAGCAGCCAAGATCAGCAGGGGGTGTATACGCAGTATTTT - TRBD1 TRBJ2-3 TRBV4-3
CASSPGLALNIQYF TGTGCCAGCAGCCCGGGACTAGCATTGAACATTCAGTACTTC - TRBD2 TRBJ2-4 TRBV5-8
CSVLGRRSTDTQYF TGCAGCGTTTTAGGGAGGAGATCCACAGATACGCAGTATTTT - - TRBJ2-3 TRBV29-1
CAWSVDETQYF TGTGCCTGGAGTGTAGACGAGACCCAGTACTTC - - TRBJ2-5 TRBV30
CASSLGVEQFF TGTGCCAGCAGCTTAGGGGTAGAGCAGTTCTTC - - TRBJ2-1 TRBV11-2
CASSPPGLYEQYF TGTGCCAGCTCACCTCCGGGGCTCTACGAGCAGTACTTC - - TRBJ2-7 TRBV18
CSVEDLQSEKLFF TGCAGCGTTGAAGATCTTCAGAGTGAAAAACTGTTTTTT - - TRBJ1-4 TRBV29-1
CASSIVGSNQPQHF TGTGCCAGTAGTATAGTGGGGAGCAATCAGCCCCAGCATTTT - - TRBJ1-5 TRBV19
CASSSDRLSSGNTIYF TGTGCCAGCAGCTCGGACAGGCTGAGCTCTGGAAACACCATATATTTT many TRBD1 TRBJ1-3 TRBV7-9
CASSSDRGAYEQYF TGTGCCAGCAGCTCAGACAGGGGGGCCTACGAGCAGTACTTC - TRBD1 TRBJ2-7 TRBV7-8
CASTTRGEETQYF TGTGCCAGCACGACAAGGGGAGAAGAGACCCAGTACTTC - - TRBJ2-5 TRBV18
CASSGTGTRLYEQYF TGTGCCAGCAGCGGAACCGGGACCCGGCTCTACGAGCAGTACTTC - - TRBJ2-7 TRBV11-2
CASSLAGGGSSEQFF TGTGCCAGCAGCTTAGCGGGAGGAGGGTCTAGTGAGCAGTTCTTC - TRBD2 TRBJ2-1 TRBV11-3
CASSASKKLAESSYEQYF TGCGCCAGCAGCGCCTCTAAAAAACTAGCGGAGAGCTCCTACGAGCAGTACTTC once TRBD2 TRBJ2-7 TRBV4-3
CASSPSGQNTDTQYF TGTGCCAGCTCACCAAGCGGGCAGAACACAGATACGCAGTATTTT - - TRBJ2-3 TRBV18
CASSFAGLTDTQYF TGTGCCAGCAGCTTCGCGGGACTCACAGATACGCAGTATTTT - - TRBJ2-3 TRBV5-4
CASRNRGEHGYTF TGTGCCAGTAGGAATCGGGGGGAACATGGCTACACCTTC - - TRBJ1-2 TRBV19
CASSLSHYGYTF TGTGCCAGCAGTTTGTCCCATTATGGCTACACCTTC - - TRBJ1-2 TRBV28
CASSQTSGSTDTQYF TGTGCCAGCAGCCAGACTAGCGGTAGCACAGATACGCAGTATTTT - TRBD2 TRBJ2-3 TRBV4-1
CAISEQQGSNQPQHF TGTGCCATCAGTGAGCAACAGGGTAGCAATCAGCCCCAGCATTTT few - TRBJ1-5 TRBV10-3
CASSSRLAGGNEQFF TGTGCCAGCAGCTCCCGACTAGCGGGGGGCAATGAGCAGTTCTTC - TRBD2 TRBJ2-1 TRBV11-2
CASSLYPPRDSDSPLHF TGCGCCAGCAGCTTGTACCCCCCCCGGGACAGTGATTCACCCCTCCACTTT - TRBD1 TRBJ1-6 TRBV5-1